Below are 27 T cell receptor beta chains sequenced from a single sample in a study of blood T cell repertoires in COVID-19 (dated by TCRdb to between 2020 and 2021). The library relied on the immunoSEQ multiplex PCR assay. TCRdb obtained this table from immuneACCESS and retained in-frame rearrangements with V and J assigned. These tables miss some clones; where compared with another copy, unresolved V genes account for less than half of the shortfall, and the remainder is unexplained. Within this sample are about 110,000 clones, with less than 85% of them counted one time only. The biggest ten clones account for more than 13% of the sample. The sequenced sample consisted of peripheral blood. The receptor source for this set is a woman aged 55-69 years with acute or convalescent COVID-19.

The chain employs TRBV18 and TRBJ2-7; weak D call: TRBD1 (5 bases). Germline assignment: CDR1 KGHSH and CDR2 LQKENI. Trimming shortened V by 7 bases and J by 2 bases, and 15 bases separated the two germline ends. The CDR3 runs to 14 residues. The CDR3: CASLDDSGTYEQYF. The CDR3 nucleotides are TGTGCCAGCTTGGACGACAGTGGTACCTACGAGCAGTACTTC.

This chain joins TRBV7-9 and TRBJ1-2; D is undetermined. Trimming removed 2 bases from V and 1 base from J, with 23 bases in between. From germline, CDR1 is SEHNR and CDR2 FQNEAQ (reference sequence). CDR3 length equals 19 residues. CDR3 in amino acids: CASSLSPLGGRKFNYGYTF. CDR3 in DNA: TGTGCCAGCAGCTTATCGCCCCTGGGAGGACGGAAATTTAACTATGGCTACACCTTC.

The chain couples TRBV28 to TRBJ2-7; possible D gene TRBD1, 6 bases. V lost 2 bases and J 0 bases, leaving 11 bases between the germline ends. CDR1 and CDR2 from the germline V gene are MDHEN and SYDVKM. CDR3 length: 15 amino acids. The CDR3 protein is CASSLMRTVSYEQYF. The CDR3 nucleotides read TGTGCCAGCAGTTTAATGCGGACAGTCTCCTACGAGCAGTACTTC.

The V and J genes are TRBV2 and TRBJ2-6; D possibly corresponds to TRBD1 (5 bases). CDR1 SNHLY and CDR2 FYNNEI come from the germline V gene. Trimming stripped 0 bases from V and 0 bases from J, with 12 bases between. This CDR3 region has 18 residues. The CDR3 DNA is TGTGCCAGCAGTGAAGCGCTTCAGGGCGGCTCTGGGGCCAACGTCCTGACTTTC. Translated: CASSEALQGGSGANVLTF.

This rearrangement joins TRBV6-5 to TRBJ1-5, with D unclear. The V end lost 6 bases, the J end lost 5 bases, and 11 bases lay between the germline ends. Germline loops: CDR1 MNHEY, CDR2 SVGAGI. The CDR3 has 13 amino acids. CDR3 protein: CASSPSRDQPQHF. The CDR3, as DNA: TGTGCCAGCAGCCCAAGCCGAGATCAGCCCCAGCATTTT.

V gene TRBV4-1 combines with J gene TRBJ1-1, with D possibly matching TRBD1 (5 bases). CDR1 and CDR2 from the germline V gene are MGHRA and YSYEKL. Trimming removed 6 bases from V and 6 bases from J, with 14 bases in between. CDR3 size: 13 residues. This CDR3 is CASRWDSSAEAFF. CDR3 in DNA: TGCGCCAGCAGATGGGACTCCAGTGCTGAAGCTTTCTTT.

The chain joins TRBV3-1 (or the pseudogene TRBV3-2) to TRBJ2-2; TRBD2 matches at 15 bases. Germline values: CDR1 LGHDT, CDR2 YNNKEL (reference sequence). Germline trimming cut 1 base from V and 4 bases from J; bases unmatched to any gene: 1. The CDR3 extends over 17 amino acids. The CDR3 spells CASSQGTSGRATGELFF. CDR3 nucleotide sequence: TGTGCCAGCAGCCAAGGGACTAGCGGGAGGGCCACCGGGGAGCTGTTTTTT.

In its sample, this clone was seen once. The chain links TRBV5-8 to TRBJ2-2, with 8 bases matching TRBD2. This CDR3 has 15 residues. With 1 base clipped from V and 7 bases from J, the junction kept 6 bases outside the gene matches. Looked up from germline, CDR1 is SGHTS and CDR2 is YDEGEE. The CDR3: CASSLLAGLVGELFF. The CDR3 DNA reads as TGTGCCAGCAGCTTGTTAGCGGGATTAGTCGGGGAGCTGTTTTTT.

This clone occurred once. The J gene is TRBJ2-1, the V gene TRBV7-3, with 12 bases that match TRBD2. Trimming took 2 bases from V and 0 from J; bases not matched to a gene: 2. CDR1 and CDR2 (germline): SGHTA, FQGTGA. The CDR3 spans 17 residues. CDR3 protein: CASSLGLAGPSYNEQFF. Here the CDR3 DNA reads TGTGCCAGCAGCTTAGGACTAGCGGGACCCTCCTACAATGAGCAGTTCTTC. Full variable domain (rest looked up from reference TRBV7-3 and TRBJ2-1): GAGVSQTPSNKVTEKGKYVELRCDPISGHTALYWYRQSLGQGPEFLIYFQGTGAADDSGLPNDRFFAVRPEGSVSTLKIQRTERGDSAVYLCASSLGLAGPSYNEQFFGPGTRLTVL.

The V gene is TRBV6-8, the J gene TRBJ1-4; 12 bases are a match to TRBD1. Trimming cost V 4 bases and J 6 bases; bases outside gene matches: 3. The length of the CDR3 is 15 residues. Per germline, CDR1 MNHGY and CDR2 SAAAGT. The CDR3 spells CASSFGTGGYEKLFF. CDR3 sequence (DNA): TGTGCCAGCAGTTTTGGGACAGGGGGCTATGAAAAACTGTTTTTT.

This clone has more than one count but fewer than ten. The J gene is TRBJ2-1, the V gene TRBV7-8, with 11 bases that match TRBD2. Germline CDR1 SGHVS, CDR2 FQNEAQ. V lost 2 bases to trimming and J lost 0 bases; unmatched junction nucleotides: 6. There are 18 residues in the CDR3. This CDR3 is CASSLRTSGSRSYNEQFF. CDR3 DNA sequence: TGTGCCAGCAGCTTAAGGACTAGCGGGTCCCGCTCCTACAATGAGCAGTTCTTC.

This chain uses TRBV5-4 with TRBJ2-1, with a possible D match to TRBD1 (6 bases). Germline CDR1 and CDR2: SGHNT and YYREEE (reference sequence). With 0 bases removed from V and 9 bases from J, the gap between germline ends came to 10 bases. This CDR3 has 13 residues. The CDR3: CASSLGGGAEQFF. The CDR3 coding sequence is TGTGCCAGCAGCTTGGGAGGGGGAGCTGAGCAGTTCTTC.

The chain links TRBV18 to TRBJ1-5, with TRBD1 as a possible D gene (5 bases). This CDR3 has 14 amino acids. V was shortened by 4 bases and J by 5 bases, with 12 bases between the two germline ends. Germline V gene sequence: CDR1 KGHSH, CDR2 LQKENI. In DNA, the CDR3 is TGTGCCAGCTCACGAACGGACAAGGATCAGCCCCAGCATTTT. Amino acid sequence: CASSRTDKDQPQHF.

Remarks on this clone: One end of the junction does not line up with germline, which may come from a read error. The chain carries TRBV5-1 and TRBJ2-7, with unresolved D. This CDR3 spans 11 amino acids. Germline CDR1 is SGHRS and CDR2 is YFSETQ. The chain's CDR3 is CASSPWSARHF. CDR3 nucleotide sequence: TGCGCCAGCAGCCCCTGGTCCGCGCGGCACTTC.

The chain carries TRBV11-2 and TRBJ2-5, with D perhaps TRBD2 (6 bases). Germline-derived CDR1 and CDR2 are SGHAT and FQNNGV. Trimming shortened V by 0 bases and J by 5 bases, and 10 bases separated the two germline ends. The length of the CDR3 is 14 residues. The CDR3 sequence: CASSLERDSETQYF. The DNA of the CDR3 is TGTGCCAGCAGCTTAGAGCGGGACTCGGAGACCCAGTACTTC.

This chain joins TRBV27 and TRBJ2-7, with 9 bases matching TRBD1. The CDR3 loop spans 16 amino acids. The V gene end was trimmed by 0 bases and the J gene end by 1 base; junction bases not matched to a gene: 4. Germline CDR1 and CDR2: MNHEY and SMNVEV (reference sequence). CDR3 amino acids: CASSLSGTGYSYEQYF. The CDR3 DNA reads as TGTGCCAGCAGTTTATCCGGGACAGGGTATTCCTACGAGCAGTACTTC.

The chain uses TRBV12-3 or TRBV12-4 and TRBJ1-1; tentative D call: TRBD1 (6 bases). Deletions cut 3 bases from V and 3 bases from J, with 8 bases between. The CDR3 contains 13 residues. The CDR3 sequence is CASSFRQDTEAFF. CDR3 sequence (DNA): TGTGCCAGCAGTTTTAGACAGGACACTGAAGCTTTCTTT.

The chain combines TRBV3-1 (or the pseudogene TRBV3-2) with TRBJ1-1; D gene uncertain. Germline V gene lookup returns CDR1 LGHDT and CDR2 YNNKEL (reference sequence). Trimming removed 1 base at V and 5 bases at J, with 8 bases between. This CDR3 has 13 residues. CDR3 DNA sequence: TGTGCCAGCAGCCAAGGGGGAGGGACTGAAGCTTTCTTT. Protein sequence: CASSQGGGTEAFF.

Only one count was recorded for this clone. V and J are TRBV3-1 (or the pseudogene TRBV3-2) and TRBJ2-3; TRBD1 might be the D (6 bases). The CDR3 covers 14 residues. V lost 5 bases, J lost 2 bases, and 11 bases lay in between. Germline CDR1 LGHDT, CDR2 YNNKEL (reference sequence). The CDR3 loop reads CASSAQGTTDTQYF. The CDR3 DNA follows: TGTGCCAGCAGCGCACAGGGTACCACAGATACGCAGTATTTT.

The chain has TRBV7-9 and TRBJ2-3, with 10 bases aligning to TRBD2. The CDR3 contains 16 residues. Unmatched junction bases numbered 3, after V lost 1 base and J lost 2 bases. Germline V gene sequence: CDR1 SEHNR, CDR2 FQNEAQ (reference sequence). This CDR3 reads CASSLGGTSDTDTQYF. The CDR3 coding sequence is TGTGCCAGCAGCTTAGGTGGGACTAGCGACACAGATACGCAGTATTTT.

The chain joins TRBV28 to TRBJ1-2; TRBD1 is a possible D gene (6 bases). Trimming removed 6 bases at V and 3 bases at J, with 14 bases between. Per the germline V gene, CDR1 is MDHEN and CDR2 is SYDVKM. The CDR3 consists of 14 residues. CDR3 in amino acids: CASSQWGHYYGYTF. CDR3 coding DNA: TGTGCCAGCAGCCAATGGGGACACTACTATGGCTACACCTTC.

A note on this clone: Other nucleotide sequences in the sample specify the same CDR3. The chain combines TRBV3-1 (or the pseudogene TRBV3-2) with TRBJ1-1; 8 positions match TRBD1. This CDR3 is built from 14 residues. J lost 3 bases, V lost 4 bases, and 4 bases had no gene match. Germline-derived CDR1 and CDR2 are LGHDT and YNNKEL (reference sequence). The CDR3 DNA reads TGTGCCAGCAGCCCAGGACAGGGAGACACTGAAGCTTTCTTT. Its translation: CASSPGQGDTEAFF.

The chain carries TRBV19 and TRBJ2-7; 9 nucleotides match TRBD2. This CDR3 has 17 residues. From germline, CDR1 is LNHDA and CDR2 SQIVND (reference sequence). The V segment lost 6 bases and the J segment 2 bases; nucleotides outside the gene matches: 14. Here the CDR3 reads CASSPPMTSGNTYEQYF. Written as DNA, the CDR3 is TGTGCCAGTAGCCCCCCCATGACTAGCGGAAATACCTACGAGCAGTACTTC.

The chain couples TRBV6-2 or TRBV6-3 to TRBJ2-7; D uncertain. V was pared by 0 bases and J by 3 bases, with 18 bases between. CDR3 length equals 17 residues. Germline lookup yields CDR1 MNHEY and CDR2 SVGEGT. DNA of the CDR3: TGTGCCAGCAGTTACTCGAGCAGGTATTACGAACGCTACGAGCAGTACTTC. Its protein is CASSYSSRYYERYEQYF.

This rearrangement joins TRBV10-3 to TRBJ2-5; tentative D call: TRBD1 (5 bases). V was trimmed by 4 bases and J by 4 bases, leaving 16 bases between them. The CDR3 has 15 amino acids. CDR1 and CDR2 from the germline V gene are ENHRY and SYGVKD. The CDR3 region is CAISAFEGAGETQYF. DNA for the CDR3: TGTGCCATCAGTGCGTTCGAAGGGGCTGGAGAGACCCAGTACTTC.

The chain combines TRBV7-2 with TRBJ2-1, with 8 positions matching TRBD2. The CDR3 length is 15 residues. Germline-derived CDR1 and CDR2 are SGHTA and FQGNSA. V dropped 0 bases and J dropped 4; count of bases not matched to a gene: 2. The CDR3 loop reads CASSLAGLEYNEQFF. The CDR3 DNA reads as TGTGCCAGCAGCTTAGCGGGACTAGAGTACAATGAGCAGTTCTTC.

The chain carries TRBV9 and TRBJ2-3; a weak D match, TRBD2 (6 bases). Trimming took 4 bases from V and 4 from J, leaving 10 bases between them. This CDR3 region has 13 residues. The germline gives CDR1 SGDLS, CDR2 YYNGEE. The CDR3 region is CASSPGGPDTQYF. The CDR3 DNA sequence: TGTGCCAGCAGCCCCGGGGGTCCAGATACGCAGTATTTT.